The present T cell receptor (beta chain) was sequenced within a study of T-cell reconstitution after alpha-beta-depleted transplantation in children. V lost 4 bases, J lost 3 bases, and 3 bases stayed unmatched. This CDR3 contains 15 residues. Germline V gene sequence: CDR1 MNHEY, CDR2 SVGAGI. This clonotype was seen repeatedly, ten times or more. Library preparation (for TCRbeta) was performed with unique molecular identifiers. TCRdb processed the PCR reads anew with MiXCR; each CDR3 protein has one entry. The table lists approximately 200,000 distinct CDR3 sequences, 13% to 15% of them singletons. This receptor was obtained from a human donor who donated a stem cell graft to a child with acute lymphoblastic leukemia. The sequencing used PBMCs from the stem cell graft donor, collected from the stem cell graft. This chain links TRBV6-5 with TRBJ2-2; 9 nucleotides line up with TRBD1. CDR3 DNA sequence: TGTGCCAGCAGTTCCCGGGACAGGGACACCGGGGAGCTGTTTTTT. Translating it yields CASSSRDRDTGELFF.